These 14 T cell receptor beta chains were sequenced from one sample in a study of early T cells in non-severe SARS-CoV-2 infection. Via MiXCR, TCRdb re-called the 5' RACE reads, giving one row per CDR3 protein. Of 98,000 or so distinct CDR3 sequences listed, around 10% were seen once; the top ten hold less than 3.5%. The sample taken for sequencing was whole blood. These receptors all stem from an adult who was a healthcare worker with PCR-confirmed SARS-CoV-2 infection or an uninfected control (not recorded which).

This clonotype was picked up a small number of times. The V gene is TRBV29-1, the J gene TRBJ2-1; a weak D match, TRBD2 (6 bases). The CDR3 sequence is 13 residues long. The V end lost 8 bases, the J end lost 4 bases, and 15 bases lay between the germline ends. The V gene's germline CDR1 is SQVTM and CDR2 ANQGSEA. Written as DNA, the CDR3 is TGCAGCTTGGCGGGGCGACTTTACAATGAGCAGTTCTTC. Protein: CSLAGRLYNEQFF.

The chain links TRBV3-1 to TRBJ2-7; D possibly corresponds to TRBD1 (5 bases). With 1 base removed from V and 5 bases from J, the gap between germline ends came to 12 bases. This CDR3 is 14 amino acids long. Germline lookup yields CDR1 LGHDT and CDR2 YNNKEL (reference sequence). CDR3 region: CASSQAGISDEQYF. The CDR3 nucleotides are TGTGCCAGCAGCCAAGCAGGGATAAGCGACGAGCAGTACTTC.

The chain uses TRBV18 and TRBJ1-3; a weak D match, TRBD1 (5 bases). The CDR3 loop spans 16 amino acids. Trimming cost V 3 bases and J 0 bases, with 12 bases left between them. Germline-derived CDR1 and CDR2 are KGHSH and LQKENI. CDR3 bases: TGTGCCAGCTCACCCTTGACAGACCTCTCTGGAAACACCATATATTTT. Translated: CASSPLTDLSGNTIYF.

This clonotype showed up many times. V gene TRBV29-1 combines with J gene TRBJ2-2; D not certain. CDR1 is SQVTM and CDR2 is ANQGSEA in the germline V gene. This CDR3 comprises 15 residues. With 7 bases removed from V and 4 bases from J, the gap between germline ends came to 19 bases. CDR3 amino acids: CSANKPGFTTGELFF. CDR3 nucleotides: TGCAGCGCCAATAAACCTGGGTTTACCACCGGGGAGCTGTTTTTT.

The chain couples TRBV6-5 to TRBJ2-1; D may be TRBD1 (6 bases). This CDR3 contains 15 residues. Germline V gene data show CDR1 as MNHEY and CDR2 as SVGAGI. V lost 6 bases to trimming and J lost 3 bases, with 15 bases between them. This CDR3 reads CASRSHRVLYNEQFF. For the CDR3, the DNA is TGTGCCAGCAGGTCCCACAGGGTTCTCTACAATGAGCAGTTCTTC.

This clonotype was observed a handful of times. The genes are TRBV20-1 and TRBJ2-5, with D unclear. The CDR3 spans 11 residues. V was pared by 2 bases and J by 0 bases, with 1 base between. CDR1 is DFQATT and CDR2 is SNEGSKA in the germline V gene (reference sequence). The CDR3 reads CSARNQETQYF. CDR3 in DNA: TGCAGTGCTAGAAACCAAGAGACCCAGTACTTC.

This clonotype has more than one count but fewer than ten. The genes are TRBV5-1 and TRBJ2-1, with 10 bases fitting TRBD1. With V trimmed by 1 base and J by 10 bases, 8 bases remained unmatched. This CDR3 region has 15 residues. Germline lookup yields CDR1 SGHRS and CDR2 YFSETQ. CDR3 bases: TGCGCCAGCAGCTTGTTGGGACAGGGGATGATGGAGCAGTTCTTC. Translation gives CASSLLGQGMMEQFF.

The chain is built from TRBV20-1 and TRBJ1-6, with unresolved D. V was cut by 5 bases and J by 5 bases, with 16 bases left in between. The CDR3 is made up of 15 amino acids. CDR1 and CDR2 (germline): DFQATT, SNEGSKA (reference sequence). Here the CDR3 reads CSALGPRPDNSPLHF. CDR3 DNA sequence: TGCAGTGCTTTAGGACCGAGGCCGGATAATTCACCCCTCCACTTT.

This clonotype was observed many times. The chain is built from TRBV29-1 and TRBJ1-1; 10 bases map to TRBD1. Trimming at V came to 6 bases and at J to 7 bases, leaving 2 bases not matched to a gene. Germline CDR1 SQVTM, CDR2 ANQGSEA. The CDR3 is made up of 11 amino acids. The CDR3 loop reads CSVGTGVEAFF. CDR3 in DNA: TGCAGCGTGGGGACAGGGGTTGAAGCTTTCTTT.

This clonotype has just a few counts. The chain's CDR3 is CAWSYSGGGYTF. The CDR3, as DNA: TGTGCCTGGAGTTACTCCGGTGGGGGCTACACCTTC. The genes are TRBV30 and TRBJ1-2; D not certain. Trimming stripped 2 bases from V and 8 bases from J, with 12 bases between. The CDR3 sequence is 12 residues long. Looked up from germline, CDR1 is GTSNPN and CDR2 is SVGIG (reference sequence).

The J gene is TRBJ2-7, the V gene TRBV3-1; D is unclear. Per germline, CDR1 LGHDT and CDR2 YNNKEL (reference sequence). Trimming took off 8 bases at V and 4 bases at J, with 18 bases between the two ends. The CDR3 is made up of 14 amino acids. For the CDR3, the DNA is TGTGCCAGCGGGGTCAGCATCAAAGGTTACGAGCAGTACTTC. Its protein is CASGVSIKGYEQYF.

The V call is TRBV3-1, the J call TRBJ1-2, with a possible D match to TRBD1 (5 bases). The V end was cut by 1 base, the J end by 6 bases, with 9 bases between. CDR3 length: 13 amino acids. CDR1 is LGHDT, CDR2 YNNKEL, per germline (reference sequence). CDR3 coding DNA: TGTGCCAGCAGCCAAGGGGCAGGGAATGGCTACACCTTC. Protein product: CASSQGAGNGYTF.

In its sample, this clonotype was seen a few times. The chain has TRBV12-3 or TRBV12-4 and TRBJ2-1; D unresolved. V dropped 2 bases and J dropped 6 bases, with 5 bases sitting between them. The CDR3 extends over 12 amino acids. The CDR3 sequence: CASSLQSNEQFF. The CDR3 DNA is TGTGCCAGCAGTTTACAGTCCAATGAGCAGTTCTTC.

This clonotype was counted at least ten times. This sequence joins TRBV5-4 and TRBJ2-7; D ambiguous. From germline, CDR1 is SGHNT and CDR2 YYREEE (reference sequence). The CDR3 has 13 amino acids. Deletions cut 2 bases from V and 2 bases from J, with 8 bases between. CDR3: CASSLWPPYEQYF. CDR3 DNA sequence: TGTGCCAGCAGCTTATGGCCTCCCTACGAGCAGTACTTC. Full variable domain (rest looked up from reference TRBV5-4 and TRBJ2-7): ETGVTQSPTHLIKTRGQQVTLRCSSQSGHNTVSWYQQALGQGPQFIFQYYREEENGRGNFPPRFSGLQFPNYSSELNVNALELDDSALYLCASSLWPPYEQYFGPGTRLTVT.